This T cell receptor beta chain was sequenced for a study of cytomegalovirus exposure and HLA in healthy donors. Background on the study: The 500 to 750 first-cohort repertoires and the roughly 130 validation repertoires shared the same platform, a later analysis reported. Study-wide findings and caveats: Most TCR sequences were seen very rarely across donors, but some public TCRs occurred in many. Three of the chains that were CMV-associated were confirmed in vitro to be specific for CMV antigens.

On this clone: Its antigen is unknown.

CDR3 size: 15 residues. The junction had 7 bases not matched to a gene; V was cut back by 5 bases and J by 7 bases. Germline V gene data show CDR1 as SGHAT and CDR2 as FQNNGV. Profiling relied on immunoSEQ multiplex PCR, and the TCRdb table lists in-frame clones only, not all of them. The sample has 150,000 to 170,000 clones, about 82% seen once. The chain carries TRBV11-2 and TRBJ2-2; TRBD2 agrees at 10 bases. The sample was PBMCs. This TCR came from a human donor in good health. The CDR3 DNA reads TGTGCCAGCAGCGGCGGGACTAGCGCAAACGGGGAGCTGTTTTTT. Translating it yields CASSGGTSANGELFF.